What follows describes a single T cell receptor beta chain. This clonotype turned up a few times. No antigen is known for it. Base quality data are lacking; no much larger clone is found one base away. The germline V gene provides CDR1 SGHTA and CDR2 FQGTGA. Trimming costs V 5 bases and J 8 bases, and their ends lie 15 bases apart. The CDR3 covers 13 residues, taking in both the cysteine and the phenylalanine. Just the 39-base CDR3 DNA is kept, in frame starting at base 1. The sample comes from a study of T-cell memory formation after mild COVID-19 (dated by TCRdb to about 2021). A note on the overall study: Most TCR sequence clusters were specific to one of the two donors. Longitudinal TCRalpha and TCRbeta repertoire sequencing tracked T-cell clones expanding and contracting after mild COVID-19 in a couple of donors. Two young, previously healthy adult volunteers made up the cohort, one male and one female.

What the study reported, not specific to this receptor: Only two mild cases were covered by the study, and larger cohorts that include severe cases with pre-infection samples were considered necessary. SARS-CoV-2 specificity was not confirmed for the second-wave clones peaking on day 37. From day 15 to 85, contracting clones showed balanced CD4/CD8 phenotypes, whereas a second wave of clones that expanded from day 15 to 37 leaned towards CD4+. Some responding clones were detected in pre-infection memory, which suggested that pre-existing cross-reactive memory T cells had joined the SARS-CoV-2 response. Contracting CD4+ clones appeared mostly in the CM and EM memory subsets, whereas CD8+ clones were enriched in EMRA.

Ficoll-Paque density gradient centrifugation was used to isolate PBMCs. These reads were obtained on an Illumina NovaSeq 6000. TCRalpha and TCRbeta cDNA libraries were constructed by 5'RACE with constant-segment primers, with sample barcodes and unique molecular identifiers being introduced. RNA was extracted from every sample with Trizol reagent. The libraries were amplified in two PCR steps, and the second step added a second sample barcode and Illumina TruSeq adapters. Libraries were sequenced on an Illumina NovaSeq with 2 x 150 bp paired-end reads. Turning to the authors' computational methods: The reads were demultiplexed and collapsed into UMI-guided consensus sequences using migec v1.2.7. Using mixcr v2.1.11, UMI consensuses were aligned to TRA and TRB V and J templates and then assembled into clonotypes. Expanded or contracted clonotypes were those called significant by both edgeR and NoisET, with noise models trained on biological replicates. edgeR calls used a false discovery rate-adjusted p below 0.01 and a log2 fold-change threshold of 1. As an exploratory analysis of dynamics, max-normalized trajectories of the 1000 most abundant clonotypes were examined with PCA combined with hierarchical clustering. The CD4 or CD8 phenotype of responding clones was assigned using the separately sequenced CD4+ and CD8+ repertoires. TCRdb ran its own pipeline on the public reads, namely fastp trimming at Q25 and MiXCR clone calling, and kept in-frame beta chains. CDR3 protein duplicates are merged, each entry listing the most common genes and DNA. The V and J calls were determined by TCRdb, not by the authors. The sample table lists a few hundred thousand distinct CDR3 sequences, over 13% of them with a count of one. The ten largest clonotypes hold around a fifth of the sample.

Rearrangement joined TRBV7-3 to TRBJ1-1; the best D guess is TRBD1, with 6 bases matching. The receptor was derived from a man younger than 35 who had mild COVID-19 (a few samples of this study predate the infection). The sample titles of this study are shuffled in the database, so cell type and time point are left out; the donor was told from shared clones. Sequencing input: PBMCs or a T cell subset sorted from them (not recorded which). The CDR3 region reads CASSPGTPREAFF. The DNA sequence is as follows: TGTGCCAGCAGCCCTGGGACACCGCGGGAAGCTTTCTTT. The reference TRBV7-3 and TRBJ1-1 proteins fill in what lies around the CDR3, so the full variable domain reads GAGVSQTPSNKVTEKGKYVELRCDPISGHTALYWYRQSLGQGPEFLIYFQGTGAADDSGLPNDRFFAVRPEGSVSTLKIQRTERGDSAVYLCASSPGTPREAFFGQGTRLTVV.